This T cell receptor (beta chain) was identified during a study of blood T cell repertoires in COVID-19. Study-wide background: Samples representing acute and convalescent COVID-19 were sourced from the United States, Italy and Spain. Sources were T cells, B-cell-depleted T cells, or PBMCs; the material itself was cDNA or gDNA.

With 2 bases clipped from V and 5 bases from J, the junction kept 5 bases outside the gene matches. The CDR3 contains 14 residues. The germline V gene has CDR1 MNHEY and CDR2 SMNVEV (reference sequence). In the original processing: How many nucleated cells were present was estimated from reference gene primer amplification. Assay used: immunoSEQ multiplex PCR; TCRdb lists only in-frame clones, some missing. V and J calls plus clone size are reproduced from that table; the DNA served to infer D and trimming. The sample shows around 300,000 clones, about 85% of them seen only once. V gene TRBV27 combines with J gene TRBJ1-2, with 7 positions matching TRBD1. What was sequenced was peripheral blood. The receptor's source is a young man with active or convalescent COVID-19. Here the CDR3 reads CASSLAGRGYGYTF. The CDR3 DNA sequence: TGTGCCAGCAGTTTAGCTGGCAGGGGGTATGGCTACACCTTC.